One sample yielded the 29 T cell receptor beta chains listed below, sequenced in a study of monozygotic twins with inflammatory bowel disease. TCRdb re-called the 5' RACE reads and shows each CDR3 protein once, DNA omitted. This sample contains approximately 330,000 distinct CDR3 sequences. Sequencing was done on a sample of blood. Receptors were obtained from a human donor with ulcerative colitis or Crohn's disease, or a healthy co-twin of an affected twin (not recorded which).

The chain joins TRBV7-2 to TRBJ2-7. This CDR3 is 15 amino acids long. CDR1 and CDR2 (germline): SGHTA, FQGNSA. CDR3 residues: CASSLGLAYTYEQYF. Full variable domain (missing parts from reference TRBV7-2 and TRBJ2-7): GAGVSQSPSNKVTEKGKDVELRCDPISGHTALYWYRQSLGQGLEFLIYFQGNSAPDKSGLPSDRFSAERTGGSVSTLTIQRTQQEDSAVYLCASSLGLAYTYEQYFGPGTRLTVT.

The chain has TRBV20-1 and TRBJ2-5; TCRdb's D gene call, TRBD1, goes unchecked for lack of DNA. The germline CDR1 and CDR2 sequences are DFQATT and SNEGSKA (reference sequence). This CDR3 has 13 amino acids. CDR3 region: CSADPPWSETQYF.

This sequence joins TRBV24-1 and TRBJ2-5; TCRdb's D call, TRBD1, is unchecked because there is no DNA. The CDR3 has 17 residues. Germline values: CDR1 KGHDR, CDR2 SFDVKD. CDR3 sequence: CATSDSSGRGGQETQYF.

This CDR3 reads CASSLLWSGEGEIQYF. The V gene is TRBV7-2, the J gene TRBJ2-5; TCRdb indicates TRBD1, and absent DNA this call remains unverified. Germline V gives CDR1 SGHTA, CDR2 FQGNSA. The CDR3 runs to 16 residues.

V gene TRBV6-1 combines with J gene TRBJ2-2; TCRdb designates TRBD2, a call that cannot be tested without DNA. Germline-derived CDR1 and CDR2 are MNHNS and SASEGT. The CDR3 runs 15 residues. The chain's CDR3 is CASSVSIGSTGELFF.

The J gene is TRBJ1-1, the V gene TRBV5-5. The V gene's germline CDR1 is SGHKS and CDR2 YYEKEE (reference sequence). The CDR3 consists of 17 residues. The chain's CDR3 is CASSFKAGLFHDTEAFF.

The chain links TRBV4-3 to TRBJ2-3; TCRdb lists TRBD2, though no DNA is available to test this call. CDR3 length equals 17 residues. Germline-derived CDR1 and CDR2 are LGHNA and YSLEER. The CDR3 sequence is CASSPGLAGLITDTQYF.

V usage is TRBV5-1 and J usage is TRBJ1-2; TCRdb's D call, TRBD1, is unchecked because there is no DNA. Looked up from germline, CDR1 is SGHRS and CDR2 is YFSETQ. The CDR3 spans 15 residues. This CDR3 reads CASSLGQGRSNGYTF.

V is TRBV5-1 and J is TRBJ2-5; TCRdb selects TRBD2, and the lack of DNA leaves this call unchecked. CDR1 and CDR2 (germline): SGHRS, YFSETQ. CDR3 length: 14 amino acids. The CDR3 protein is CASSLRAIEETQYF.

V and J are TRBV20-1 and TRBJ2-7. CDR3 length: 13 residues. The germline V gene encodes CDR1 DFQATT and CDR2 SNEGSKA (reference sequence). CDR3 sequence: CSARTSDSYEQYF.

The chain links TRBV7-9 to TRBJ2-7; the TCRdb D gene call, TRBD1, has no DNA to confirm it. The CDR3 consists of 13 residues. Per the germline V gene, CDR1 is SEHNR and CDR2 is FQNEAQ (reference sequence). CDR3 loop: CASSPGESYEQYF.

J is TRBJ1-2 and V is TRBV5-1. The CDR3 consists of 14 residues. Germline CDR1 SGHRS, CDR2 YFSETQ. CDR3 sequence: CASSFLAKEYGYTF.

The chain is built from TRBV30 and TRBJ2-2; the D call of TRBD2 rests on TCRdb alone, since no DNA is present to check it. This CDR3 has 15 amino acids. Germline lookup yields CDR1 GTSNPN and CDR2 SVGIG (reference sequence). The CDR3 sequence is CAWSPSSGRTGELFF.

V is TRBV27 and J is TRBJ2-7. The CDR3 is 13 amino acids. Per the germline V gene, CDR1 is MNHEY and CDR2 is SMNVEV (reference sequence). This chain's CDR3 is CASSFIGAYEQYF.

CDR3 in amino acids: CSARGDRAYSYEQYF. The chain couples TRBV20-1 to TRBJ2-7; TCRdb calls TRBD1, which cannot be checked without DNA. The germline CDR1 and CDR2 sequences are DFQATT and SNEGSKA (reference sequence). This CDR3 is built from 15 residues.

The CDR3 sequence is CASSLSVGPEAFF. The gene calls are TRBV5-1 and TRBJ1-1; TCRdb lists TRBD1, though no DNA is available to test this call. Per the germline V gene, CDR1 is SGHRS and CDR2 is YFSETQ. The CDR3 spans 13 residues.

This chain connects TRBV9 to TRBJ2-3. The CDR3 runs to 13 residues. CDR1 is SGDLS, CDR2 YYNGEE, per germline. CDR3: CASSVVMSDTQYF.

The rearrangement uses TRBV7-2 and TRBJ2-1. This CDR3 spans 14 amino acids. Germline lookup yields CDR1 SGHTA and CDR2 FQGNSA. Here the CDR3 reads CASTRETSYNEQFF.

The CDR3 sequence is CASRKHTGELFF. The chain is built from TRBV7-8 and TRBJ2-2. The CDR3 is made up of 12 amino acids. Germline V gene data show CDR1 as SGHVS and CDR2 as FQNEAQ.

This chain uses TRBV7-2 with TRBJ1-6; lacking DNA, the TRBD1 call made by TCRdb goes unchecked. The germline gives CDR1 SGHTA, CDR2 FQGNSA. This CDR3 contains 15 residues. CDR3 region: CASSLERTGSSPLHF.

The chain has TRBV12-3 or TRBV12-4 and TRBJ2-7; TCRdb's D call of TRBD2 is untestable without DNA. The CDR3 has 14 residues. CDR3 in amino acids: CASSTTSGSYEQYF.

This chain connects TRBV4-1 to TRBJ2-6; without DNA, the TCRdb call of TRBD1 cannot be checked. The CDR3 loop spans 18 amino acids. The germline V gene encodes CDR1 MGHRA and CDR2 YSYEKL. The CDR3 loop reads CASSQPGTESSGANVLTF.

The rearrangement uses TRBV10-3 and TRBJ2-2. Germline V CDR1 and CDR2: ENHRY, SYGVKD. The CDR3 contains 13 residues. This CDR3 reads CAIRETVTGELFF.

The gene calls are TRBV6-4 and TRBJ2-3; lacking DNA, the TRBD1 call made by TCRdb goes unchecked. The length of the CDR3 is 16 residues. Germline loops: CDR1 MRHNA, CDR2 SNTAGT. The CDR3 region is CASRGFSGGQTDTQYF.

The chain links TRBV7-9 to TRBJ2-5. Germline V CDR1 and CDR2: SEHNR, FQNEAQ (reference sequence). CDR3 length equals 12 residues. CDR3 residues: CASSLADETQYF.

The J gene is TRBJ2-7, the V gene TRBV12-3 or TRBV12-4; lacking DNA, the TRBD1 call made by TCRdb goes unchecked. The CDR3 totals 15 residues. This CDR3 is CASSLDRLSSYEQYF.

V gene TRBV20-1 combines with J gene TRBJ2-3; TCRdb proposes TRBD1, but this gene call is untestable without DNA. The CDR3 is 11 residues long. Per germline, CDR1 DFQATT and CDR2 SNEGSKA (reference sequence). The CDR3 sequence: CSAREAPIEYF.

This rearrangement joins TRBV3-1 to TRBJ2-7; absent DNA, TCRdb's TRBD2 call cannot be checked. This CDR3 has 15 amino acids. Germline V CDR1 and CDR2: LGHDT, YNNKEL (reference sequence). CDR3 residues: CASSPGWERDYEQYF.

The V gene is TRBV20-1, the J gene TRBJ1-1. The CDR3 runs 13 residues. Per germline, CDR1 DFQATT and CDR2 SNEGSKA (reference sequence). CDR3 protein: CTLQDGPNTEAFF.